This T cell receptor (beta chain) appears in the sequencing data of a study of regulatory T cells in long-lasting Graves disease (dated by TCRdb to the early 2020s). For the study in its entirety: Antithyroid drugs had been taken for less than 3 months by newly diagnosed Graves' disease patients. This study used TCR sequencing and RNA sequencing of peripheral blood to compare persistent Graves' disease patients against newly diagnosed Graves' disease patients. The study was registered as a clinical trial and conducted in China. A total of around 35 samples were covered by TCR sequencing, comprising around 13 persistent and about 20 newly diagnosed Graves' disease patients. Overall study outcomes, separate from this receptor: TRBV28, TRBJ1-2 and TRBJ2-5 were preferentially used in persistent disease, while TRBV20-1 and TRBJ2-1 were favored in newly diagnosed disease. Compared with newly diagnosed patients, patients with persistent Graves' disease had lower TCR Shannon entropy and fewer highly expanded clones, which suggests clonal expansion. A larger number of public clonotypes was shared among persistent patients (over 2,500) than among newly diagnosed patients (over 850). The authors acknowledged the small sample size as a limitation that may reduce accuracy. Only peripheral blood was studied, because thyroid tissue, the primary lesion, was inaccessible. Sequencing and analysis were limited to the TCR beta chain.

Taken from the germline V gene, the CDR1 and CDR2 loops are SQVTM and ANQGSEA. The cysteine opens and the phenylalanine closes a CDR3 of 14 amino acids. Only CDR3 DNA remains: 42 bases, in frame from the first base. V drops 0 bases and J drops 2 bases, leaving 9 bases in between. Libraries were prepared through multiplex PCR. TCRdb shows the sequencer as Illumina HiSeq 4000. iRepertoire HTBI primers and Arm-PCR amplification of CDR3 regions were used to construct TCR beta libraries. Before sequencing, the PCR products went through gel purification. As for the original processing: Across samples, roughly 60 TRBV and 14 TRBJ segments were identified and used for gene usage analysis of CDR3 amino acid clonotypes. COPE and FqMerger were used to merge filtered high-quality paired reads into contigs. BLAST was used to align contigs to IMGT TRBV, TRBD and TRBJ reference genes, with CDR3 defined following IMGT. Highly expanded clones were defined as clonotypes with a frequency above 0.1%. Shannon entropy was used to measure repertoire diversity, and the Gini coefficient was used to measure V-J evenness. A clonotype was considered public if more than one individual shared it. TCRdb cleaned the public reads at Q25 with fastp, built clones with MiXCR and kept in-frame beta chains. CDR3 protein sequences are deduplicated, and each keeps its most common genes and DNA. TCRdb's processing, not the study's, gives the V and J calls here. Counted in this sample were roughly 560,000 distinct CDR3 sequences; about 16% of them appeared once. In total, the top ten clones hold just under 25% of the sample.

Comment on this clonotype: It lacks a known antigen. Base qualities are not recorded, but no much larger clone differs from it by a single base.

According to the study, the label for this sample's time point signals: newly diagnosed GD, antithyroid drugs for less than 3 months. For both TCR sequencing and RNA sequencing, RNA was extracted from PBMCs using TRIzol. Graves' disease was diagnosed according to American Thyroid Association guidelines. Recruitment of patients was carried out at an endocrinology department in Xi'an, China. Each patient gave approximately 9.7 milliliters of peripheral blood, collected in an EDTA anticoagulant tube. Ficoll Paque Plus density gradient separation was used to isolate PBMCs, and no further T cell sorting was performed. An Agilent 2100 Bioanalyzer and agarose gel were used to check RNA quality, while a NanoDrop 2000 measured RNA concentration. In addition, the sample was reused for a study of T cells in Graves' hyperthyroidism and ophthalmopathy. That second report states: Stable Graves' hyperthyroidism was defined as the absence of progression to ophthalmopathy over 18 months of follow-up. The hyperthyroidism patients were between 18 and 65 years old and newly diagnosed, with a disease duration of less than 2 months. Patients with uncontrolled infections, other autoimmune diseases, pregnancy or lactation were excluded. Diagnoses were established on the basis of clinical symptoms, serum thyroxine and TRAb, thyroid ultrasound, and orbital computed tomography. The TCR CDR3 was subjected to a first round of RT-PCR using the HTBI primer set and the Qiagen OneStep RT-PCR kit. Blood samples also contained most of the expanded thyroid clonotypes (frequency above 0.001), which suggests that blood repertoires may reflect thyroid immune responses. A 13 V-J signature model separated ophthalmopathy from stable hyperthyroidism, with about 90% sensitivity and approximately 81% specificity in cross-validation and 80%/75% in testing. In validation, progression to ophthalmopathy was predicted by the model with 70.59% sensitivity and roughly 76% specificity, a median of approximately 7.1 months before onset. To identify TCR V-J signatures that set the groups apart, the researchers used a discovery cohort of about a hundred patients, made up of 43 with Graves' ophthalmopathy and about 60 with stable Graves' hyperthyroidism. Whether ophthalmopathy could be predicted prospectively was tested in an independent validation cohort made up of 18 to 20 hyperthyroidism patients plus 17 patients who later progressed to ophthalmopathy. For training and testing, the approximately 97 patients in the discovery cohort were randomly divided in a 7:3 ratio. In addition, the study compared T-cell repertoires in thyroid tissue and in blood from about 6 Graves' hyperthyroidism patients. Following sampling, methimazole starting at 30 mg daily was given to hyperthyroidism patients, and high-dose intravenous methylprednisolone was given to ophthalmopathy patients. The libraries were constructed in a second round of multiplex PCR and then size-selected and purified. Paired-end sequencing of the libraries was performed with 100 bp reads on an Illumina HiSeq2000. Raw data were processed with SOAPnuke, discarding reads with adapters, uncalled bases, mean Phred below 15, or no exact constant-primer or identifier match. COPE v1.2.5 was used to merge the high-quality paired reads, and each unique nucleotide sequence was defined as a clonotype. MiTCR v1.1 was used to align the clonotypes against IMGT TRBV, TRBD and TRBJ reference segments. Only V-J combinations with frequency above 0.0001, covering about 99% of repertoires, were analysed. The TCS score was defined as F50 (clonal expansion) divided by E x V (chaos), with BLOSUM62-based TCRdist calculated between CDR3 peptides within each V-J. Welch's t-statistics and random forest reduced fewer than 550 V-J features to around 14, which were used in a naive Bayes classifier (R e1071). No statistical method was used to set the sample size in advance, and investigators knew the group allocation. The paper reports TCR Vbeta CDR3 sequencing of some 140 peripheral blood samples: approximately 41 ophthalmopathy, some 80 hyperthyroidism and roughly 17 progressor patients.

Sequenced material: peripheral blood mononuclear cells (PBMCs), taken at new diagnosis, from a patient treated with antithyroid drugs. The receptor chain draws on TRBV29-1 and TRBJ2-3, with no D gene named confidently. This TCR was sampled from a woman aged 40 to 65 with Graves disease. Donor details come from another sample of the same person, matched by shared clones. The DNA reads as follows: TGCAGCGTTGAAGATACGGACGACACAGATACGCAGTATTTT. Its protein reads: CSVEDTDDTDTQYF.